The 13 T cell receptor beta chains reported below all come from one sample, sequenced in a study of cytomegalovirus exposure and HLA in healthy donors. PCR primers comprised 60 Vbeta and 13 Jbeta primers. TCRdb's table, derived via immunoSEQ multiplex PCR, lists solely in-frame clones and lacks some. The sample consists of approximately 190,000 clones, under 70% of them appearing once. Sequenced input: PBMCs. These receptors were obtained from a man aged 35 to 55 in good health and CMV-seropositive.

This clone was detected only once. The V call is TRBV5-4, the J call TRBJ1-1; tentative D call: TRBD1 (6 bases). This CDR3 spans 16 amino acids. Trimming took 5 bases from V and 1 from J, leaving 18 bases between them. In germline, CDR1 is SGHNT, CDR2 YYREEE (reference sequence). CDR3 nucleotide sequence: TGTGCCAGCAGTCCGGGTCCCAGGGGAGAGAACACTGAAGCTTTCTTT. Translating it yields CASSPGPRGENTEAFF.

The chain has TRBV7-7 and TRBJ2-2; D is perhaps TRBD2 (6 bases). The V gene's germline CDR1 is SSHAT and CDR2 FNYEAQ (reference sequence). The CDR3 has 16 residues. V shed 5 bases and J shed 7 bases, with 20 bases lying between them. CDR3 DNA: TGTGCCAGCAGCAAGCTTCTTTATGGGGGGATCGGGGAGCTGTTTTTT. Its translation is CASSKLLYGGIGELFF.

The CDR3 here is CASSQGKDRLSQYF. CDR3 nucleotides: TGCGCCAGCAGCCAAGGGAAGGACAGGCTAAGTCAGTACTTC. This rearrangement joins TRBV4-3 to TRBJ2-5, with 7 bases that match TRBD1. The CDR3 spans 14 residues. Looked up from germline, CDR1 is LGHNA and CDR2 is YSLEER. The V segment lost 1 base and the J segment 11 bases; nucleotides outside the gene matches: 10.

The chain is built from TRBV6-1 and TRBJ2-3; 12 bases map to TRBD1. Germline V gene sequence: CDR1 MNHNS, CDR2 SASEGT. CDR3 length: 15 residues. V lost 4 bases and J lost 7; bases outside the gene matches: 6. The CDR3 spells CASSGGTGGRNTQYF. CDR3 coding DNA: TGTGCCAGCAGTGGGGGGACAGGGGGCCGCAATACGCAGTATTTT.

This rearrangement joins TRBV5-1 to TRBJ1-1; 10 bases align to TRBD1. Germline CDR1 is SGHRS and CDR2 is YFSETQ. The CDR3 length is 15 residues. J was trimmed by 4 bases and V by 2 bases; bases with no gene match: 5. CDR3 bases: TGCGCCAGCAGCTTACCGGACAGGGGGAGCACTGAAGCTTTCTTT. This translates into CASSLPDRGSTEAFF.

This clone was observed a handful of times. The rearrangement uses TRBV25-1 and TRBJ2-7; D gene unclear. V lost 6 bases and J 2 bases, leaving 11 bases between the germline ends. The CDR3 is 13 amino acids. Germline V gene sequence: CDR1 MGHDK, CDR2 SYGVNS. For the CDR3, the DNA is TGTGCCAGCAGCCCACCTACTACCTACGAGCAGTACTTC. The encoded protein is CASSPPTTYEQYF.

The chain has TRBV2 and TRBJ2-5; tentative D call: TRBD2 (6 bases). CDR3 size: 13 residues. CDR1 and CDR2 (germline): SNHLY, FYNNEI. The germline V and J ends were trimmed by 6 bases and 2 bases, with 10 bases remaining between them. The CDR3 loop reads CASSPGVQETQYF. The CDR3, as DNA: TGTGCCAGCAGCCCGGGGGTGCAAGAGACCCAGTACTTC.

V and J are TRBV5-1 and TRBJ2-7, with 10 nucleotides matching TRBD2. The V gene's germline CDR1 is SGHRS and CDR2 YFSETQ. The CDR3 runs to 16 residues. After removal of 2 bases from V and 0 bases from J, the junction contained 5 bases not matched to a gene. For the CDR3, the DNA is TGCGCCAGCAGCTTTCGAGCGGGGGGGAGCTCCTACGAGCAGTACTTC. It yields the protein CASSFRAGGSSYEQYF.

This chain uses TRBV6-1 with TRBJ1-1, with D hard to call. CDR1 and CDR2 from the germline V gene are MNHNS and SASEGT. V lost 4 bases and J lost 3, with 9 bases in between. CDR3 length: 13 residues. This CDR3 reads CASSATDHTEAFF. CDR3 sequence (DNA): TGTGCCAGCAGTGCCACAGATCACACTGAAGCTTTCTTT.

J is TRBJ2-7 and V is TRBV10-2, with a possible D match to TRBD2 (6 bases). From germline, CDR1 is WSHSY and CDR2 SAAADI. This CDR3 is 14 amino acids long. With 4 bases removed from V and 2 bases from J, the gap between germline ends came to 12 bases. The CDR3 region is CASSGARGTYEQYF. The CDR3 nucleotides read TGCGCCAGCAGTGGGGCACGCGGGACCTACGAGCAGTACTTC.

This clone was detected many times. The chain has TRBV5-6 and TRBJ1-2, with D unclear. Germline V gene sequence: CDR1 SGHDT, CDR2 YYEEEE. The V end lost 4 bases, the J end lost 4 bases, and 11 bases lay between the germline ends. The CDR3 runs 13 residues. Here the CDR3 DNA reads TGTGCCAGCAGCCTACAGCAAGCCTATGGCTACACCTTC. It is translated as CASSLQQAYGYTF.

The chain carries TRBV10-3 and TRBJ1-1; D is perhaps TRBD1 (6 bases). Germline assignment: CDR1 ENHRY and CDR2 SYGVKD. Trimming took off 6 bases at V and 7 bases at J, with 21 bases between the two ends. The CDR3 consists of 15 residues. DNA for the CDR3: TGTGCCATCAGCCCCGCAGGTGGGACATTTGTTGAAGCTTTCTTT. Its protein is CAISPAGGTFVEAFF.

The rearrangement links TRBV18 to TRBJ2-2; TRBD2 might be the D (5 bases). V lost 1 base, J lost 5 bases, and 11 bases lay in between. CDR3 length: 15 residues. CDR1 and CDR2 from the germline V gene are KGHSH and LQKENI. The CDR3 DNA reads TGTGCCAGCTCACCACTGGGGAGTAAAACCGGGGAGCTGTTTTTT. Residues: CASSPLGSKTGELFF. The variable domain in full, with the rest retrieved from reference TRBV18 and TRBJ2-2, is NAGVMQNPRHLVRRRGQEARLRCSPMKGHSHVYWYRQLPEEGLKFMVYLQKENIIDESGMPKERFSAEFPKEGPSILRIQQVVRGDSAAYFCASSPLGSKTGELFFGEGSRLTVL.